This T cell receptor (beta chain) was profiled in a study of T cells in Graves' hyperthyroidism and ophthalmopathy. Concerning this clonotype itself: Antigen: not known.

Researchers amplified the TCR beta CDR3 regions from RNA transcripts. The HTBI primer set was used in a first-round RT-PCR of the TCR CDR3. Each CDR3 protein is one row after TCRdb ran MiXCR on the multiplex PCR reads. In the table there are about 350,000 distinct CDR3 sequences, around 13% of which are singletons. General observations from the study: Classification by a 13 V-J model distinguished ophthalmopathy from stable hyperthyroidism.

The study excluded patients with uncontrolled infection, other autoimmune disease, pregnancy or lactation. The source material was blood. This TCR was sampled from a woman in her twenties or thirties with Graves' hyperthyroidism.

Here the CDR3 DNA reads TGTGCCAGCAGCGTAGCCGGTAGCGGAGACCTAGCCAAAAACATTCAGTACTTC. Residues: CASSVAGSGDLAKNIQYF. This chain uses TRBV9 with TRBJ2-4, with a possible D match to TRBD2 (6 bases). V was pared by 0 bases and J by 0 bases, with 16 bases between. CDR3 length equals 18 residues. Germline lookup yields CDR1 SGDLS and CDR2 YYNGEE.